The 5 T cell receptor beta chains below were found in one sample sequenced in a study of blood T cell repertoires in COVID-19 (dated by TCRdb to about 2020). Receptor amplification or capture employed the immunoSEQ multiplex PCR assay. TCRdb obtained this table from immuneACCESS and retained in-frame rearrangements with V and J assigned. These tables miss some clones; where compared with another copy, unresolved V genes account for less than half of the shortfall, and the remainder is unexplained. Across this sample there are 250,000 to 300,000 clones, with about four fifths seen only once. Clones ranked in the top ten supply less than 3% of the sample. Sequenced material: peripheral blood. These receptors were taken from a woman aged 55 to 70 with active or convalescent COVID-19.

The table lists this clone with a few counts. V and J are TRBV7-6 and TRBJ1-2, with D possibly matching TRBD1 (6 bases). Trimming removed 0 bases from V and 4 bases from J, with 18 bases in between. Per the germline V gene, CDR1 is SGHVS and CDR2 is FNYEAQ. The CDR3 covers 17 residues. CDR3 sequence reads: CASSLALGARVVYGYTF. The CDR3 nucleotides are TGTGCCAGCAGCTTAGCGCTGGGGGCGCGGGTGGTCTATGGCTACACCTTC.

V is TRBV5-5 and J is TRBJ1-2; weak D call: TRBD1 (6 bases). The CDR3 spans 15 residues. V lost 0 bases, J lost 4 bases, and 13 bases lay in between. Germline lookup yields CDR1 SGHKS and CDR2 YYEKEE (reference sequence). In DNA form, the CDR3 reads TGTGCCAGCAGCTTGGGACAGGCGACCTTCTATGGCTACACCTTC. Its translation is CASSLGQATFYGYTF. The full variable domain, completed using reference TRBV5-5 and TRBJ1-2, is DAGVTQSPTHLIKTRGQQVTLRCSPISGHKSVSWYQQVLGQGPQFIFQYYEKEERGRGNFPDRFSARQFPNYSSELNVNALLLGDSALYLCASSLGQATFYGYTFGSGTRLTVV.

The chain couples TRBV18 to TRBJ1-6; perhaps TRBD1 as D (6 bases). In germline, CDR1 is KGHSH, CDR2 LQKENI. This CDR3 region has 15 residues. Trimming shortened V by 1 base and J by 14 bases, and 18 bases separated the two germline ends. This chain's CDR3 is CASSPQNRAQGALHF. CDR3 coding DNA: TGTGCCAGCTCACCACAAAACAGGGCCCAAGGGGCCCTCCACTTT.

The rearrangement joins TRBV11-2 to TRBJ2-3; maybe TRBD2 (5 bases). V shed 5 bases and J shed 0 bases, with 15 bases lying between them. The CDR3 runs to 16 residues. Germline assignment: CDR1 SGHAT and CDR2 FQNNGV. For the CDR3, the DNA is TGTGCCAGCAGCCTAGGAGCCGGGATTAGCACAGATACGCAGTATTTT. Amino acids: CASSLGAGISTDTQYF.

The CDR3 nucleotides are TGTGCCAGCAGTTCCGACCGGGACAGGGAAAATTCACCCCTCCACTTT. It translates to CASSSDRDRENSPLHF. The genes are TRBV6-5 and TRBJ1-6, with TRBD1 identical over 9 bases. This CDR3 is built from 16 residues. CDR1 and CDR2 from the germline V gene are MNHEY and SVGAGI. The ends lost 4 bases at V and 7 bases at J; junction bases unmatched: 8.